This T cell receptor (beta chain) was captured by sequencing in a study of T cells in Graves' hyperthyroidism and ophthalmopathy. Researchers defined stable Graves' hyperthyroidism as no ophthalmopathy progression within 18 months. Diagnostic decisions used clinical symptoms, serum thyroxine and TRAb, thyroid ultrasound and orbital computed tomography. This clonotype came up many times. Its antigen remains unknown. CDR1 is SNHLY and CDR2 is FYNNEI in the germline V gene. CDR3 length equals 15 residues. The junction had 1 base not matched to a gene; V was cut back by 4 bases and J by 3 bases. The investigators amplified TCR beta CDR3 regions from RNA transcripts. HTBI primers drove first-round RT-PCR of the TCR CDR3. In TCRdb, the multiplex PCR reads were re-called with MiXCR into one record per CDR3 protein. The table has about 350,000 distinct CDR3 sequences, approximately 15% seen once. Study conclusions and caveats: Ophthalmopathy cases were set apart from stable hyperthyroidism by a 13 V-J model. Prediction of ophthalmopathy progression came a median roughly 7.1 months pre-onset.

Sequencing used blood. The chain combines TRBV2 with TRBJ2-1; TRBD2 matches at 12 bases. This TCR was recovered from a woman aged 30 to 39 with Graves' hyperthyroidism. CDR3 sequence (DNA): TGTGCCAGCAGTGGACTAGCGGGAGACTACAATGAGCAGTTCTTC. Its translation is CASSGLAGDYNEQFF.